The 30 T cell receptor beta chains below come from one sample, sequenced in a study of glioma-infiltrating T cells after dendritic cell vaccination. Time point defined: after dendritic cell vaccination, including at tumor progression/relapse. TCRdb's table, derived via immunoSEQ multiplex PCR, lists solely in-frame clones and lacks some. The sample has tens of thousands of clones; roughly 85% are singletons. Here the sequenced sample was blood, taken after dendritic cell vaccination. Every receptor here comes from a human donor with glioblastoma.

This clone was seen once. The chain joins TRBV5-1 to TRBJ2-1; D is ambiguous. CDR3 size: 18 residues. V was shortened by 2 bases and J by 7 bases, with 25 bases between the two germline ends. Germline CDR1 and CDR2: SGHRS and YFSETQ. The CDR3 spells CASSLPIGTEWARNEQFF. Written as DNA, the CDR3 is TGCGCCAGCAGCTTACCAATAGGAACAGAATGGGCCAGAAATGAGCAGTTCTTC. The whole variable domain, remainder taken from reference TRBV5-1 and TRBJ2-1, is KAGVTQTPRYLIKTRGQQVTLSCSPISGHRSVSWYQQTPGQGLQFLFEYFSETQRNKGNFPGRFSGRQFSNSRSEMNVSTLELGDSALYLCASSLPIGTEWARNEQFFGPGTRLTVL.

The rearrangement links TRBV9 to TRBJ2-1; 9 positions match TRBD2. CDR3 size: 19 residues. Germline values: CDR1 SGDLS, CDR2 YYNGEE. J gave up 2 bases and V 4 bases, and 16 bases lay outside the gene matches. CDR3 region: CASSPVAGGTFRTYNEQFF. DNA of the CDR3: TGTGCCAGCAGCCCCGTGGCGGGAGGGACGTTTAGGACCTACAATGAGCAGTTCTTC.

This CDR3 is CASSGENYGYTF. The CDR3 nucleotides read TGTGCGAGCTCAGGGGAGAACTATGGCTACACCTTC. The chain is built from TRBV9 and TRBJ1-2, with D possibly TRBD1 on 6 matching bases. Germline V lookup: CDR1 SGDLS, CDR2 YYNGEE. The CDR3 is 12 residues long.

The chain uses TRBV6-1 and TRBJ1-1; 8 nucleotides agree with TRBD1. V shed 9 bases, J shed 5 bases, and the junction held 14 bases outside the gene matches. The CDR3 extends over 15 amino acids. Germline CDR1 MNHNS, CDR2 SASEGT. The chain's CDR3 is CASPRPDRESTEAFF. As DNA, the CDR3 is TGTGCCAGTCCGCGACCGGACAGGGAGAGTACTGAAGCTTTCTTT.

This chain uses TRBV10-1 with TRBJ1-1; TRBD1 agrees at 11 bases. The junction had 5 bases not matched to a gene; V was cut back by 6 bases and J by 2 bases. This CDR3 has 15 amino acids. Germline V gene data show CDR1 as WNHNN and CDR2 as SYGVQD (reference sequence). As DNA, the CDR3 is TGCGCCAGCAGGGACAGGGGGCTACGAAACACTGAAGCTTTCTTT. It is translated as CASRDRGLRNTEAFF.

In this sample, this clone turned up once. CDR3 amino acids: CATSRSTGGLYGYTF. The CDR3 DNA sequence: TGTGCCACCAGCAGATCTACAGGGGGCCTATATGGCTACACCTTC. The genes are TRBV15 and TRBJ1-2; 9 positions agree with TRBD1. Germline V gene lookup returns CDR1 LNHNV and CDR2 YYDKDF (reference sequence). The J segment lost 5 bases and the V segment lost 2 bases, leaving 6 bases of the junction unmatched. The CDR3 loop spans 15 amino acids.

The genes are TRBV19 and TRBJ2-3; TRBD2 matches at 8 bases. The CDR3 runs to 14 residues. The V gene's germline CDR1 is LNHDA and CDR2 SQIVND (reference sequence). V lost 7 bases and J lost 0; bases outside the gene matches: 3. The CDR3 DNA sequence: TGTGCCAGTAAAACTAGCGGAAGCACAGATACGCAGTATTTT. Amino acids: CASKTSGSTDTQYF.

The rearrangement links TRBV5-1 to TRBJ1-4, with D unresolved. The CDR3 runs to 14 residues. V was clipped by 2 bases and J by 0 bases, with 5 bases between them. The V gene's germline CDR1 is SGHRS and CDR2 YFSETQ. CDR3 sequence reads: CASSFLATNEKLFF. The CDR3 DNA reads as TGCGCCAGCAGCTTTTTAGCAACTAATGAAAAACTGTTTTTT.

The rearrangement joins TRBV2 to TRBJ1-2; D call uncertain. Germline V gives CDR1 SNHLY, CDR2 FYNNEI. Trimming pared 4 bases from V and 8 bases from J, leaving 11 bases between. This CDR3 contains 12 residues. The CDR3 here is CASSGSGGGYTF. CDR3 in DNA: TGTGCCAGCAGTGGGTCAGGAGGAGGCTACACCTTC.

The chain links TRBV5-8 to TRBJ1-5; 8 nucleotides match TRBD1. Germline CDR1 reads SGHTS; CDR2 reads YDEGEE. Trimming at V came to 4 bases and at J to 1 base, leaving 4 bases not matched to a gene. The CDR3 consists of 15 residues. CDR3 bases: TGTGCCAGCAGCCAAGGACAGGGAAGCAATCAGCCCCAGCATTTT. Translated: CASSQGQGSNQPQHF.

CDR3 in amino acids: CASSLARRIEETQYF. The CDR3 bases are TGCGCCAGCAGCTTGGCTCGGCGGATAGAAGAGACCCAGTACTTC. The V call is TRBV5-1, the J call TRBJ2-5; D is unresolved. V dropped 0 bases and J dropped 3 bases, with 12 bases sitting between them. In germline, CDR1 is SGHRS, CDR2 YFSETQ. The CDR3 has 15 residues.

V gene TRBV18 combines with J gene TRBJ2-3, with 7 bases lining up with TRBD1. The CDR3 runs to 15 residues. The V gene end was trimmed by 3 bases and the J gene end by 2 bases; junction bases not matched to a gene: 5. Germline V gene sequence: CDR1 KGHSH, CDR2 LQKENI. The CDR3: CASSPQGQVTDTQYF. The CDR3 DNA reads as TGTGCCAGCTCACCCCAAGGACAGGTCACAGATACGCAGTATTTT.

The V call is TRBV6-1, the J call TRBJ2-7; 9 bases are a match to TRBD1. CDR1 MNHNS and CDR2 SASEGT come from the germline V gene. The CDR3 is made up of 13 amino acids. With V trimmed by 6 bases and J by 3 bases, 3 bases remained unmatched. The CDR3 sequence: CASSRDRDYEQYF. The CDR3 DNA reads TGTGCCAGCAGCCGGGACAGGGACTACGAGCAGTACTTC.

V gene TRBV5-1 combines with J gene TRBJ2-7, with D maybe TRBD2 (5 bases). The V gene's germline CDR1 is SGHRS and CDR2 YFSETQ. There are 13 residues in the CDR3. Trimming removed 3 bases at V and 2 bases at J, with 9 bases between. The CDR3 bases are TGCGCCAGCAGCTCTGAGGGCCCCTACGAGCAGTACTTC. Its protein is CASSSEGPYEQYF.

This clone was seen just once. This chain links TRBV27 with TRBJ2-2; TRBD2 matches at 13 bases. The CDR3 spans 20 residues. Germline trimming cut 0 bases from V and 6 bases from J; bases unmatched to any gene: 13. Germline CDR1 MNHEY, CDR2 SMNVEV (reference sequence). The CDR3 nucleotides are TGTGCCAGCAGTTTATCCATTCCCCTGACTAGCGGGAGGCTCTCCGGGGAGCTGTTTTTT. This codes for CASSLSIPLTSGRLSGELFF.

The rearrangement uses TRBV15 and TRBJ2-7, with D possibly TRBD2 on 6 matching bases. V lost 1 base and J lost 5, with 12 bases in between. Germline V gene sequence: CDR1 LNHNV, CDR2 YYDKDF (reference sequence). The CDR3 totals 14 residues. CDR3 region: CATSRGGDLHEQYF. The CDR3 DNA follows: TGTGCCACCAGCAGAGGGGGGGACCTCCACGAGCAGTACTTC.

The CDR3 nucleotides are TGTGCCAGCAGAACCGGGACAGGGGCCACTGAAGCTTTCTTT. The encoded protein is CASRTGTGATEAFF. The V call is TRBV9, the J call TRBJ1-1, with 10 bases identical to TRBD1. The CDR3 consists of 14 residues. Unmatched junction bases numbered 5, after V lost 5 bases and J lost 4 bases. Germline values: CDR1 SGDLS, CDR2 YYNGEE. The full variable domain, with the rest looked up from reference TRBV9 and TRBJ1-1, is DSGVTQTPKHLITATGQRVTLRCSPRSGDLSVYWYQQSLDQGLQFLIQYYNGEERAKGNILERFSAQQFPDLHSELNLSSLELGDSALYFCASRTGTGATEAFFGQGTRLTVV.

Only one count was recorded for this clone. This rearrangement joins TRBV19 to TRBJ1-5, with D unresolved. This CDR3 is 12 amino acids long. The germline V gene has CDR1 LNHDA and CDR2 SQIVND (reference sequence). V shed 1 base and J shed 7 bases, with 5 bases lying between them. The CDR3 reads CASSIVQQPQHF. CDR3 nucleotide sequence: TGTGCCAGTAGTATAGTTCAACAGCCCCAGCATTTT.

V and J are TRBV7-3 and TRBJ2-5; 8 nucleotides align to TRBD2. The CDR3 is 15 amino acids. CDR1 SGHTA and CDR2 FQGTGA come from the germline V gene. The ends lost 3 bases at V and 1 base at J; junction bases unmatched: 4. CDR3 DNA: TGTGCCAGCAGCTTGGGCGGGGGGAGCCAAGAGACCCAGTACTTC. Its protein is CASSLGGGSQETQYF.

V gene TRBV10-3 combines with J gene TRBJ2-7, with TRBD1 matching over 8 bases. The CDR3 has 12 residues. V trimming: 10 bases; J trimming: 2 bases; junction bases outside the gene matches: 4. In germline, CDR1 is ENHRY, CDR2 SYGVKD. In DNA, the CDR3 is TGTGCCAACGGACAGGGTCCCTACGAGCAGTACTTC. This gives the protein CANGQGPYEQYF.

This CDR3 reads CATSRGGTSGNEQFF. The CDR3 DNA reads as TGTGCCACCAGCAGAGGTGGGACTAGCGGGAATGAGCAGTTCTTC. This chain joins TRBV15 and TRBJ2-1; the match to TRBD2 covers 12 bases. Germline V gene data show CDR1 as LNHNV and CDR2 as YYDKDF (reference sequence). With V trimmed by 1 base and J by 7 bases, 2 bases remained unmatched. This CDR3 region has 15 residues.

This rearrangement joins TRBV5-1 to TRBJ1-1; a possible D gene is TRBD1 (5 bases). V gave up 0 bases and J gave up 5 bases, with 11 bases separating them. The CDR3 is 14 amino acids. Germline V gives CDR1 SGHRS, CDR2 YFSETQ. The CDR3 sequence: CASSLDQGRTEAFF. CDR3 DNA sequence: TGCGCCAGCAGCTTGGACCAGGGTCGGACTGAAGCTTTCTTT.

J is TRBJ1-3 and V is TRBV28; 7 bases are shared with TRBD1. The germline V gene has CDR1 MDHEN and CDR2 SYDVKM. This CDR3 has 18 amino acids. After removal of 4 bases from V and 5 bases from J, the junction contained 17 bases not matched to a gene. The CDR3 protein is CASSSPIKPGTERNTIYF. CDR3 sequence (DNA): TGTGCCAGCAGTTCCCCGATAAAACCCGGGACAGAGCGAAACACCATATATTTT.

This clone appeared once. The V call is TRBV27, the J call TRBJ2-1, with TRBD1 matching over 10 bases. CDR1 is MNHEY, CDR2 SMNVEV, per germline (reference sequence). The CDR3 totals 18 residues. After removal of 5 bases from V and 3 bases from J, the junction contained 13 bases not matched to a gene. This CDR3 reads CASSPLRLRDRGYNEQFF. CDR3 nucleotide sequence: TGTGCCAGCAGTCCCCTTCGACTGCGGGACAGGGGCTACAATGAGCAGTTCTTC.

This clone is medium-sized. V usage is TRBV25-1 and J usage is TRBJ2-7; 8 bases fit TRBD2. Germline V CDR1 and CDR2: MGHDK, SYGVNS. This CDR3 comprises 12 residues. J was trimmed by 6 bases and V by 4 bases; bases with no gene match: 2. This CDR3 is CASSVAGIEQYF. The CDR3 nucleotides read TGTGCCAGCAGTGTAGCGGGAATCGAGCAGTACTTC.

J is TRBJ2-3 and V is TRBV6-1; 12 bases are shared with TRBD2. CDR3 length: 16 amino acids. Germline V CDR1 and CDR2: MNHNS, SASEGT. V shed 3 bases, J shed 2 bases, and the junction held 3 bases outside the gene matches. The CDR3 loop is CASSDLAGGSTDTQYF. CDR3 in DNA: TGTGCCAGCAGTGACCTAGCGGGAGGGTCCACAGATACGCAGTATTTT.

The gene calls are TRBV27 and TRBJ2-7, with unresolved D. V lost 4 bases to trimming and J lost 6 bases, with 16 bases between them. CDR3 length: 14 residues. The germline CDR1 and CDR2 sequences are MNHEY and SMNVEV (reference sequence). The CDR3 nucleotides are TGTGCCAGCAGTTGGAGCCGGCCTTATTCCGAGCAGTACTTC. As protein: CASSWSRPYSEQYF.

The chain employs TRBV7-2 and TRBJ1-5, with D perhaps matching TRBD1 (5 bases). Germline V gene data show CDR1 as SGHTA and CDR2 as FQGNSA. The ends were cut back, 1 base at V and 5 bases at J, with 15 bases in the middle. The CDR3 is 16 residues long. DNA for the CDR3: TGTGCCAGCAGCTTAGTGGGGCTCCCTGGGGATCAGCCCCAGCATTTT. As protein: CASSLVGLPGDQPQHF. Looking up the rest from reference TRBV7-2 and TRBJ1-5 gives the full variable domain: GAGVSQSPSNKVTEKGKDVELRCDPISGHTALYWYRQSLGQGLEFLIYFQGNSAPDKSGLPSDRFSAERTGGSVSTLTIQRTQQEDSAVYLCASSLVGLPGDQPQHFGDGTRLSIL.

V is TRBV19 and J is TRBJ2-1, with 9 bases identical to TRBD1. Germline trimming cut 5 bases from V and 2 bases from J; bases unmatched to any gene: 13. CDR3 length: 18 residues. The germline V gene encodes CDR1 LNHDA and CDR2 SQIVND (reference sequence). In DNA, the CDR3 is TGTGCCAGTAGTTTCGCCCTCTTCACAGGGGGCGCCTACAATGAGCAGTTCTTC. Its protein product is CASSFALFTGGAYNEQFF.

The gene calls are TRBV5-1 and TRBJ1-2; TRBD1 agrees at 7 bases. The CDR3 extends over 15 amino acids. J lost 2 bases, V lost 0 bases, and 4 bases had no gene match. The germline V gene has CDR1 SGHRS and CDR2 YFSETQ. CDR3: CASSLGTQGNYGYTF. As DNA, the CDR3 is TGCGCCAGCAGCTTGGGGACACAGGGGAACTATGGCTACACCTTC.